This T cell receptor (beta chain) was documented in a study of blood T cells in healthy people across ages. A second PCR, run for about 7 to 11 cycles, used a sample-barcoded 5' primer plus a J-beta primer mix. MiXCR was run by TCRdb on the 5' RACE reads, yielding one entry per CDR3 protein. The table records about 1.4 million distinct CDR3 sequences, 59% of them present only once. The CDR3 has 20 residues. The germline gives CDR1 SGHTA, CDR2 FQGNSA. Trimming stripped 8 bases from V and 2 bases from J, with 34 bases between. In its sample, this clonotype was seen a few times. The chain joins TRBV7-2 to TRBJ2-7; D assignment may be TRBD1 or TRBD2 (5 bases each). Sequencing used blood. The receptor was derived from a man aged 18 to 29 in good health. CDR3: CASHPEGRVDVSYNPYEQYF. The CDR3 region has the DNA TGTGCCAGCCATCCCGAGGGCAGGGTCGATGTTTCGTACAATCCCTACGAGCAGTACTTC. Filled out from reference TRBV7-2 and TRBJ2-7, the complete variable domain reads GAGVSQSPSNKVTEKGKDVELRCDPISGHTALYWYRQSLGQGLEFLIYFQGNSAPDKSGLPSDRFSAERTGGSVSTLTIQRTQQEDSAVYLCASHPEGRVDVSYNPYEQYFGPGTRLTVT.